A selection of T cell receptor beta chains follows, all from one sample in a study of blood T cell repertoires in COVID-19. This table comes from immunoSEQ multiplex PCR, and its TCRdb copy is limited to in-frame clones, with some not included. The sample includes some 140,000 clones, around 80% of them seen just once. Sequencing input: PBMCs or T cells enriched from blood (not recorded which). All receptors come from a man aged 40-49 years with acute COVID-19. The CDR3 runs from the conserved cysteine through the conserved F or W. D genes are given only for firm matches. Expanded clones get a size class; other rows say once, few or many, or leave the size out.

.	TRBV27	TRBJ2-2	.	TGTGCCAGCAAAGGCGGGATTGCCGCCGGGGAGCTGTTTTTT	CASKGGIAAGELFF
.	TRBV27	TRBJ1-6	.	TGTGCCAGCAGTTTCCAGGTCCAAAATAATTCACCCCTCCACTTT	CASSFQVQNNSPLHF
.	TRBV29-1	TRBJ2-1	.	TGCAGCGTTGGTATGGGCAGTTACGCTTACAATGAGCAGTTCTTC	CSVGMGSYAYNEQFF
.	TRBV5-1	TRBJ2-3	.	TGCGCCAGCAGCTTTACAGGGGGGGTTTTGACAGATACGCAGTATTTT	CASSFTGGVLTDTQYF
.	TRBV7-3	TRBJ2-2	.	TGTGCCAGCAGCTTTTCAGGGCCAGGGGAGCTGTTTTTT	CASSFSGPGELFF
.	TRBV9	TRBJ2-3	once	TGTGCCAGCAGCGTAGTTGCGTCTCCCACAGATACGCAGTATTTT	CASSVVASPTDTQYF
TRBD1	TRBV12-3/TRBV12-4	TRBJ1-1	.	TGTGCCAGCAGGGACAGGGGGACCACTGAAGCTTTCTTT	CASRDRGTTEAFF
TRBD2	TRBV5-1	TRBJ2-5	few	TGCGCCAGCAGCTTGGATTTAGCGGGAGCTATAGAGACCCAGTACTTC	CASSLDLAGAIETQYF
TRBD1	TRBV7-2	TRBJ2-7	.	TGTGCCAGCAGCTTAGTGGGGGGGACAGGGGTCGAGCAGTACTTC	CASSLVGGTGVEQYF
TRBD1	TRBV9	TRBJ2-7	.	TGTGCCAGCAGCCCCCATGGACAGGGAAGCGAAGGAGAGCAGTACTTC	CASSPHGQGSEGEQYF
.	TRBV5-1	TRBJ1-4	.	TGCGCCAGCAGCTTTGGGGGGGAGACTAATGAAAAACTGTTTTTT	CASSFGGETNEKLFF
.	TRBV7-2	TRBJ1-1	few	TGTGCCAGCAGCTTAGAACTCATGATACCGAACACTGAAGCTTTCTTT	CASSLELMIPNTEAFF
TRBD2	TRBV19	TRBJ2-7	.	TGTGCCAGTAGTATGGCTAGCGGAGTTTCCTACGAGCAGTACTTC	CASSMASGVSYEQYF